The 6 T cell receptor beta chains presented below share a single source sample, sequenced in a study of OX40 agonist ivuxolimab in advanced cancers. The protocol was immunoSEQ multiplex PCR, while the TCRdb copy is restricted to in-frame clones and leaves out a portion. Of roughly 50,000 clones listed, more than 85% are singletons. Sample: CD4+ or CD8+ T cells sorted from blood, taken in a trial of the OX40 agonist ivuxolimab. These receptors were taken from an adult with an advanced solid tumor such as melanoma, head and neck, liver or kidney cancer.

CDR3 sequence (DNA): TGCAGCGTCAGGCAGGGCGCCCCATATGGCTACACCTTC. Translated: CSVRQGAPYGYTF. V usage is TRBV29-1 and J usage is TRBJ1-2; maybe TRBD1 (5 bases). Trimming stripped 6 bases from V and 5 bases from J, with 16 bases between. Germline-derived CDR1 and CDR2 are SQVTM and ANQGSEA. This CDR3 is built from 13 residues.

The rearrangement links TRBV27 to TRBJ1-2, with D maybe TRBD1 (5 bases). CDR1 and CDR2 from the germline V gene are MNHEY and SMNVEV (reference sequence). The length of the CDR3 is 13 residues. Between the trimmed V and J ends, which lost 2 bases and 2 bases, there was a span of 6 bases. Written as DNA, the CDR3 is TGTGCCAGCAGTTTAGGGGGGAACTATGGCTACACCTTC. The encoded protein is CASSLGGNYGYTF.

This clone was detected once. The rearrangement links TRBV4-1 to TRBJ2-7; D is undetermined. This CDR3 spans 13 amino acids. V was trimmed by 4 bases and J by 6 bases, leaving 13 bases between them. Germline V gene data show CDR1 as MGHRA and CDR2 as YSYEKL. As DNA, the CDR3 is TGCGCCAGCAGCCCCGTCTCTAACGGCGAGCAGTACTTC. This gives the protein CASSPVSNGEQYF.

V is TRBV4-3 and J is TRBJ2-2; 9 nucleotides align to TRBD1. V was pared by 4 bases and J by 6 bases, with 15 bases of the junction left unmatched. CDR3 length: 18 amino acids. Germline CDR1 is LGHNA and CDR2 is YSLEER. CDR3 DNA sequence: TGCGCCAGCAGCCTTAATGTTCCTGGGACAGGGTCGGCCGGGGAGCTGTTTTTT. Protein: CASSLNVPGTGSAGELFF.

This chain links TRBV12-5 with TRBJ1-5, with D unresolved. Trimming cost V 1 base and J 6 bases, with 1 base left between them. The length of the CDR3 is 11 residues. Germline CDR1 reads LGHNT; CDR2 reads FRNRAP. CDR3 DNA: TGTGCTAGTGGTTTGGGTCAGCCCCAGCATTTT. As protein: CASGLGQPQHF. Combining the CDR3 with reference TRBV12-5 and TRBJ1-5 gives the whole variable domain DARVTQTPRHKVTEMGQEVTMRCQPILGHNTVFWYRQTMMQGLELLAYFRNRAPLDDSGMPKDRFSAEMPDATLATLKIQPSEPRDSAVYFCASGLGQPQHFGDGTRLSIL.

This clone came up once. CDR3 sequence reads: CASSEGTSGYNEQFF. DNA for the CDR3: TGTGCCAGCAGCGAGGGGACTAGCGGCTACAATGAGCAGTTCTTC. The V call is TRBV9, the J call TRBJ2-1, with TRBD2 identical over 11 bases. Unmatched junction bases numbered 2, after V lost 3 bases and J lost 3 bases. From germline, CDR1 is SGDLS and CDR2 YYNGEE. The CDR3 is 15 residues long.